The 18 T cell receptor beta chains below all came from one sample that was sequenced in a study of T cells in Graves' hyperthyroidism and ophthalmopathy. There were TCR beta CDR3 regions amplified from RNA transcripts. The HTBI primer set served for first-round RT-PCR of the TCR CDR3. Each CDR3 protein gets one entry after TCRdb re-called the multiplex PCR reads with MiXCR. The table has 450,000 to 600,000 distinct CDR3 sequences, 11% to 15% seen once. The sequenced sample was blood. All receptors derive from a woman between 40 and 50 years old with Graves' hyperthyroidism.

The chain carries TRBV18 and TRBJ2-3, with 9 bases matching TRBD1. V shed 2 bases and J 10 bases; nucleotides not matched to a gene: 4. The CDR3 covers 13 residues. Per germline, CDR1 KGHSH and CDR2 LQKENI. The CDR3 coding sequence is TGTGCCAGCTCACCAGACAGGGGGATGGCGCAGTATTTT. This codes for CASSPDRGMAQYF.

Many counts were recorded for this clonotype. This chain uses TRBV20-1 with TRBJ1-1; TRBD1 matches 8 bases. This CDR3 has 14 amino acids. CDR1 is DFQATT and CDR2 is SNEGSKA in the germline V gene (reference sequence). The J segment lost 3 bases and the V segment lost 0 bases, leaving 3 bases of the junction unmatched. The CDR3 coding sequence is TGCAGTGCTAGAGACTACAGGGGGGACACTGAAGCTTTCTTT. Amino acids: CSARDYRGDTEAFF.

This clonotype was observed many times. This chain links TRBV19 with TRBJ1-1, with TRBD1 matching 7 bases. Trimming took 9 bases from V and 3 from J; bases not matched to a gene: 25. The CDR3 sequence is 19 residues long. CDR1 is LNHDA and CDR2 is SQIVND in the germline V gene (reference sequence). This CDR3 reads CASKPGGTARQLRYTEAFF. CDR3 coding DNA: TGTGCCAGCAAGCCGGGAGGGACAGCTCGACAATTGCGGTACACTGAAGCTTTCTTT.

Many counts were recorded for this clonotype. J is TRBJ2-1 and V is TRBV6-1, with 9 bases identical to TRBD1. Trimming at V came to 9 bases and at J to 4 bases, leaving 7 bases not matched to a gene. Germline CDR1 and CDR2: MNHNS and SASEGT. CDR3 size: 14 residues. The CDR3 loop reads CASFRDRAYNEQFF. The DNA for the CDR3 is TGTGCCAGTTTCCGGGACAGGGCTTACAATGAGCAGTTCTTC.

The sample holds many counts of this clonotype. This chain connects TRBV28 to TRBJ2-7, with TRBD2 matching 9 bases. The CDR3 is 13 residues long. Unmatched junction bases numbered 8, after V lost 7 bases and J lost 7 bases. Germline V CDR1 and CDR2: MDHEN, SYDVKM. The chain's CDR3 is CASNAGGPGEQYF. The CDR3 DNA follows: TGTGCCAGCAACGCGGGAGGGCCTGGAGAGCAGTACTTC.

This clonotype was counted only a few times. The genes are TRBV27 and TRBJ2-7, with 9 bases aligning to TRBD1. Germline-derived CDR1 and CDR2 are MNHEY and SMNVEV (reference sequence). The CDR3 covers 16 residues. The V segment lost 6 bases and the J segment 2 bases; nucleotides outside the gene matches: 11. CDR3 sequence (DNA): TGTGCCAGCAGCGCCCGACTCGGGACAGGGACCTACGAGCAGTACTTC. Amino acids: CASSARLGTGTYEQYF.

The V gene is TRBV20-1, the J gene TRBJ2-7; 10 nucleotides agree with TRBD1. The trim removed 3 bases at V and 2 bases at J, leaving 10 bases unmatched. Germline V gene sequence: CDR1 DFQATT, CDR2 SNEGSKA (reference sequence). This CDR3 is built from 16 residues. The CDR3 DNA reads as TGCAGTGCTAGTGGGGGACAGGGGCAGGCCACCTACGAGCAGTACTTC. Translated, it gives CSASGGQGQATYEQYF.

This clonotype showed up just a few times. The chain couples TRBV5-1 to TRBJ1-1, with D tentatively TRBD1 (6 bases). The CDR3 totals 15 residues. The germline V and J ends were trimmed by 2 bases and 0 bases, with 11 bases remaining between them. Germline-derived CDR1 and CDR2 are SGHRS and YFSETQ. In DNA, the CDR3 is TGCGCCAGCAGCTTTAATAGGGGGATGAACACTGAAGCTTTCTTT. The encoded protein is CASSFNRGMNTEAFF.

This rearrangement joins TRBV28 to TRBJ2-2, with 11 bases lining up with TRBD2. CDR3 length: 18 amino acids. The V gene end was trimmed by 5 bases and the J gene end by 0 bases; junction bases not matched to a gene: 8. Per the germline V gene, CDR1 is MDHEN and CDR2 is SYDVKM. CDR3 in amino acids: CASSLRLLAGANTGELFF. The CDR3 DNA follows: TGTGCCAGCAGTCTTAGACTACTAGCGGGGGCGAACACCGGGGAGCTGTTTTTT. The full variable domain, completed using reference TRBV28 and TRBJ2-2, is DVKVTQSSRYLVKRTGEKVFLECVQDMDHENMFWYRQDPGLGLRLIYFSYDVKMKEKGDIPEGYSVSREKKERFSLILESASTNQTSMYLCASSLRLLAGANTGELFFGEGSRLTVL.

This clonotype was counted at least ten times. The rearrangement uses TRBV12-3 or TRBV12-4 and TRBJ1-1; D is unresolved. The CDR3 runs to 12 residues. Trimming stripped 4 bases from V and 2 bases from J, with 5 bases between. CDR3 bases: TGTGCCAGCAGTTATGATAACACTGAAGCTTTCTTT. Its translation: CASSYDNTEAFF.

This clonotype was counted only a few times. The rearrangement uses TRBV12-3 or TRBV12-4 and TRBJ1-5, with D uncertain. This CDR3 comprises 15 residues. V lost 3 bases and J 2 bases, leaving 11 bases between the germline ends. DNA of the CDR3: TGTGCCAGCAGTTTTGGGTCGTCGGGCAATCAGCCCCAGCATTTT. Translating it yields CASSFGSSGNQPQHF.

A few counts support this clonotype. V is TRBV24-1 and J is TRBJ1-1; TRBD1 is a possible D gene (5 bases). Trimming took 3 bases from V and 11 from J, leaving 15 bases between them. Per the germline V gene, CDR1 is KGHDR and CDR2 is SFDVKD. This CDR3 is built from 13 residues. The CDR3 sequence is CATSDRAGGVAFF. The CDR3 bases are TGTGCCACCAGTGATAGGGCAGGAGGGGTTGCTTTCTTT.

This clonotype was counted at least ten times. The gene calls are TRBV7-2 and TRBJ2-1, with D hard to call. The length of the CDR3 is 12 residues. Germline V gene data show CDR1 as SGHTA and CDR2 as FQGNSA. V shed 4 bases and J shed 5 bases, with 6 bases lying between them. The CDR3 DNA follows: TGTGCCAGCAGCTCCTTTCACAATGAGCAGTTCTTC. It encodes CASSSFHNEQFF. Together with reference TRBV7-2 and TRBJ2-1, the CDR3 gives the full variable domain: GAGVSQSPSNKVTEKGKDVELRCDPISGHTALYWYRQSLGQGLEFLIYFQGNSAPDKSGLPSDRFSAERTGGSVSTLTIQRTQQEDSAVYLCASSSFHNEQFFGPGTRLTVL.

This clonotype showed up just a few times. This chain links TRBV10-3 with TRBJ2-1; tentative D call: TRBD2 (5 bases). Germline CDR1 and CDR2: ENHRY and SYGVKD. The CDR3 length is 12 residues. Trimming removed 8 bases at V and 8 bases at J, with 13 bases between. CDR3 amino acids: CAIRGRWDEQFF. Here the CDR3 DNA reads TGTGCCATCCGGGGTAGGTGGGATGAGCAGTTCTTC.

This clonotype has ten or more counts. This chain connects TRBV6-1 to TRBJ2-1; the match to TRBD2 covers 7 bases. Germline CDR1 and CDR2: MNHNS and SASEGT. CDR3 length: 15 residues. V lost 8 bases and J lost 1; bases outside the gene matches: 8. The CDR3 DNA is TGTGCCAGCCCGCGCGCGGGAGCGTCCTACAATGAGCAGTTCTTC. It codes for CASPRAGASYNEQFF.

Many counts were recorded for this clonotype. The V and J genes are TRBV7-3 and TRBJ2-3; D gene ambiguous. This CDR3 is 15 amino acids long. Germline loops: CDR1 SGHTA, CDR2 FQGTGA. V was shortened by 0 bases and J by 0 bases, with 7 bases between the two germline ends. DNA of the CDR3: TGTGCCAGCAGCTTAACTGGTTATAGCACAGATACGCAGTATTTT. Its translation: CASSLTGYSTDTQYF.

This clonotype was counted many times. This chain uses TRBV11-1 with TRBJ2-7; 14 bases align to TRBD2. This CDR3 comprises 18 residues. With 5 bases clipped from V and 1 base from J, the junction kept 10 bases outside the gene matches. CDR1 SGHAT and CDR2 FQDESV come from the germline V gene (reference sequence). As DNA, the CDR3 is TGTGCCAGCAGCAGACAGGGGGGACTAGCGGGAGCTTCCTACGAGCAGTACTTC. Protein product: CASSRQGGLAGASYEQYF.

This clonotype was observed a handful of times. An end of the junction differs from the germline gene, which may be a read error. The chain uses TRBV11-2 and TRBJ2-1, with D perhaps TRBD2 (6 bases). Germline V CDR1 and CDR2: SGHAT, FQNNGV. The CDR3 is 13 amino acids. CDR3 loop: CACSTDSSGEQFF. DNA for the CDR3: TGTGCCTGCAGCACTGATAGTAGCGGTGAGCAGTTCTTC.